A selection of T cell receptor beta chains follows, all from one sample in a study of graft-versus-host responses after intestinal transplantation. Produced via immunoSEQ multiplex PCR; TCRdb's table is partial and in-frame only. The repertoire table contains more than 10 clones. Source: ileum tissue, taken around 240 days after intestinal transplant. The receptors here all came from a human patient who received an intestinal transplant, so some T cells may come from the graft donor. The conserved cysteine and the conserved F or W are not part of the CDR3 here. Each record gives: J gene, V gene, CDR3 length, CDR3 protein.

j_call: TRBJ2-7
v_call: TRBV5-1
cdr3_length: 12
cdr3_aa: ASSPRDFYYEQY

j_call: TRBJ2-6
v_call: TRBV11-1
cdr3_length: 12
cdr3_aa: ASSDQSRANVLT

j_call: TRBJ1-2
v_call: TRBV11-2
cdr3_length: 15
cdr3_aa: ASSVHSRDGKTYGYT

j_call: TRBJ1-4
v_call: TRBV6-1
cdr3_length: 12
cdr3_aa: ASLDKATNEKLF